Listed here are 21 T cell receptor beta chains from one sample, sequenced in a study of blood T cell repertoires in COVID-19. Sequencing used immunoSEQ multiplex PCR; TCRdb keeps in-frame clones, though not all of them. The sample lists over 200,000 clones, over 70% seen once, with approximately 6% in the top ten. The source material was peripheral blood. These receptors were taken from an elderly man with acute or convalescent COVID-19.

The chain carries TRBV10-1 and TRBJ2-1; 11 positions match TRBD2. Germline V CDR1 and CDR2: WNHNN, SYGVQD (reference sequence). The CDR3 extends over 13 amino acids. Trimming removed 5 bases from V and 9 bases from J; junction bases left unmatched: 3. CDR3 region: CASSPGTSGEQFF. CDR3 nucleotides: TGCGCCAGCAGTCCCGGGACTAGCGGTGAGCAGTTCTTC.

The chain couples TRBV6-5 to TRBJ2-4, with a weak D call TRBD2 (6 bases). Germline lookup yields CDR1 MNHEY and CDR2 SVGAGI. The CDR3 spans 13 residues. Trimming removed 10 bases from V and 1 base from J, with 11 bases in between. The chain's CDR3 is CATEGLAKNIQYF. The CDR3, as DNA: TGTGCCACAGAGGGACTTGCCAAAAACATTCAGTACTTC.

The rearrangement joins TRBV7-3 to TRBJ2-1; 7 bases align to TRBD2. Germline CDR1 and CDR2: SGHTA and FQGTGA. The V gene end was trimmed by 3 bases and the J gene end by 6 bases; junction bases not matched to a gene: 2. CDR3 length: 13 amino acids. The CDR3 DNA reads TGTGCCAGCAGCTTGACTAGCCCCAATGAGCAGTTCTTC. The encoded protein is CASSLTSPNEQFF.

This chain uses TRBV15 with TRBJ2-1; TRBD2 aligns across 10 bases. Germline V gene sequence: CDR1 LNHNV, CDR2 YYDKDF (reference sequence). The CDR3 extends over 16 amino acids. The V segment lost 5 bases and the J segment 2 bases; nucleotides outside the gene matches: 6. In DNA, the CDR3 is TGTGCCACCAGCGGGGGACTAGCGACCGCCTACAATGAGCAGTTCTTC. It specifies CATSGGLATAYNEQFF.

This sequence joins TRBV9 and TRBJ2-5, with D perhaps matching TRBD1 (5 bases). Germline V gives CDR1 SGDLS, CDR2 YYNGEE. The CDR3 has 14 amino acids. Trimming took off 6 bases at V and 5 bases at J, with 17 bases between the two ends. CDR3 region: CASNLLTVLETQYF. The CDR3 nucleotides read TGTGCCAGCAACCTCCTGACAGTTTTGGAGACCCAGTACTTC.

The genes are TRBV19 and TRBJ2-1; 9 bases line up with TRBD1. V trimming: 3 bases; J trimming: 1 base; junction bases outside the gene matches: 1. This CDR3 has 15 residues. Germline V CDR1 and CDR2: LNHDA, SQIVND (reference sequence). The CDR3 loop is CASSIGTGSYNEQFF. The CDR3 DNA reads TGTGCCAGTAGTATTGGGACAGGGTCCTACAATGAGCAGTTCTTC.

Details on this clone: A read error may account for a junction end that differs from germline. CDR3 coding DNA: TGTGCCAGCAGCCAAGGGCCGGGACTCCTCTTC. Protein product: CASSQGPGLLF. The chain carries TRBV3-1 (or the pseudogene TRBV3-2) and TRBJ1-2; D perhaps matches TRBD1 (5 bases). In germline, CDR1 is LGHDT, CDR2 YNNKEL (reference sequence). The CDR3 runs 11 residues.

This clone appeared a few times. An end of the junction does not agree with germline; a read error may underlie this. V gene TRBV28 combines with J gene TRBJ1-1; the match to TRBD1 covers 7 bases. This CDR3 contains 14 residues. In germline, CDR1 is MDHEN, CDR2 SYDVKM. The chain's CDR3 is CASTSQGQASEAFF. The CDR3, as DNA: TGTGCCAGCACCTCACAGGGGCAGGCGTCTGAGGCTTTCTTT.

The chain carries TRBV12-3 or TRBV12-4 and TRBJ1-6; TRBD1 aligns across 8 bases. V was clipped by 8 bases and J by 14 bases; unmatched bases: 11. The CDR3 has 13 residues. CDR3 DNA: TGTGCCAGCCGAGAGCAGGGACAGGCCGCCCTCCACTTT. Translated, it gives CASREQGQAALHF.

The chain uses TRBV7-2 and TRBJ2-5; 14 bases align to TRBD2. This CDR3 has 18 residues. J was trimmed by 2 bases and V by 0 bases; bases with no gene match: 5. CDR1 is SGHTA, CDR2 FQGNSA, per germline. CDR3 coding DNA: TGTGCCAGCAGCTTAGCCGGGACTAGCGGGGGAGGGCAAGAGACCCAGTACTTC. Residues: CASSLAGTSGGGQETQYF.

CDR3 region: CSALGAAGYTF. CDR3 in DNA: TGCAGTGCTCTGGGGGCGGCTGGCTACACCTTC. The genes are TRBV20-1 and TRBJ1-2; D might be TRBD1 (6 bases). There are 11 residues in the CDR3. Per germline, CDR1 DFQATT and CDR2 SNEGSKA (reference sequence). Trimming pared 5 bases from V and 7 bases from J, leaving 11 bases between.

V usage is TRBV10-3 and J usage is TRBJ1-6, with 7 bases identical to TRBD1. CDR3 size: 15 residues. Germline V lookup: CDR1 ENHRY, CDR2 SYGVKD. J lost 4 bases, V lost 0 bases, and 0 bases had no gene match. CDR3: CAISESGQYNSPLHF. As DNA, the CDR3 is TGTGCCATCAGTGAGTCGGGACAGTATAATTCACCCCTCCACTTT.

This sequence joins TRBV28 and TRBJ1-2; 8 bases are shared with TRBD1. The CDR3 is 14 residues long. The V gene's germline CDR1 is MDHEN and CDR2 SYDVKM. With V trimmed by 5 bases and J by 5 bases, 7 bases remained unmatched. CDR3 in amino acids: CASSPAGQAYGYTF. The CDR3 bases are TGTGCCAGCAGTCCCGCGGGACAGGCATATGGCTACACCTTC.

CDR3 DNA sequence: TGTGCCTGGAGCCGGGGCACAGATACGCAGTATTTT. Protein product: CAWSRGTDTQYF. The chain joins TRBV30 to TRBJ2-3; no clear D gene. Trimming removed 3 bases at V and 1 base at J, with 5 bases between. The CDR3 is 12 amino acids. The germline gives CDR1 GTSNPN, CDR2 SVGIG (reference sequence).

The chain carries TRBV27 and TRBJ2-1, with D uncertain. V shed 4 bases and J shed 2 bases, with 12 bases lying between them. Germline loops: CDR1 MNHEY, CDR2 SMNVEV (reference sequence). The CDR3 length is 15 residues. The CDR3 loop is CASSSVDTAYNEQFF. The CDR3 coding sequence is TGTGCCAGCAGTTCCGTCGACACAGCCTACAATGAGCAGTTCTTC.

J is TRBJ2-3 and V is TRBV5-4; D is unresolved. There are 14 residues in the CDR3. V was clipped by 2 bases and J by 3 bases, with 10 bases between them. Germline V lookup: CDR1 SGHNT, CDR2 YYREEE (reference sequence). The CDR3 spells CASSLLAETDTQYF. CDR3 nucleotides: TGTGCCAGCAGCTTATTGGCGGAAACAGATACGCAGTATTTT.

The chain recombines TRBV21-1 with TRBJ1-5; the table's TRBD1 call for D was not verified on the DNA. TRBV21-1 is shown as a pseudogene. CDR3 length: 19 residues. The CDR3 bases are TGTGCCAGCAGCGACGGACAGGACACAGGGGCATATAGCAATCAGCCCCAGCATTTT. Protein product: CASSDGQDTGAYSNQPQHF.

This chain uses TRBV10-3 with TRBJ1-5; D perhaps matches TRBD1 (6 bases). From germline, CDR1 is ENHRY and CDR2 SYGVKD. This CDR3 region has 14 residues. Trimming removed 6 bases from V and 6 bases from J, with 15 bases in between. The CDR3 protein is CAISEVGAGQPQHF. In DNA form, the CDR3 reads TGTGCCATCAGCGAAGTGGGGGCGGGTCAGCCCCAGCATTTT.

The rearrangement uses TRBV21-1 and TRBJ2-3; the table's D call, TRBD2, has no DNA check behind it. TRBV21-1 is described as a pseudogene. The CDR3 extends over 15 amino acids. The CDR3 spells CASSKASGSQDTQYF. The CDR3 DNA follows: TGTGCCAGCAGCAAAGCATCGGGATCTCAAGATACGCAGTATTTT.

This clone appeared a single time. The rearrangement joins TRBV10-3 to TRBJ2-1, with TRBD2 matching 12 bases. The J segment lost 9 bases and the V segment lost 2 bases, leaving 8 bases of the junction unmatched. CDR3 length equals 16 residues. Germline-derived CDR1 and CDR2 are ENHRY and SYGVKD. The CDR3 DNA reads TGTGCCATCAGTGAGGGGACCGGACTAGCGGGGATTGAGCAGTTCTTC. Its protein is CAISEGTGLAGIEQFF.

The chain recombines TRBV7-2 with TRBJ2-1; TRBD1 aligns across 7 bases. The CDR3 runs to 14 residues. V lost 5 bases and J lost 10; bases outside the gene matches: 11. Germline lookup yields CDR1 SGHTA and CDR2 FQGNSA. DNA of the CDR3: TGTGCCAGCAGCACTACCATGCCGGGACAGGAGCAGTTCTTC. This encodes CASSTTMPGQEQFF.